This T cell receptor (beta chain) was recovered during a study of blood T cell repertoires in COVID-19. Study information: T cells, B-cell-depleted T cells, or PBMCs provided the cDNA or gDNA that served as material.

Per the study methods: Estimation of nucleated cell counts relied on the amplification of reference gene primers. Sequencing used immunoSEQ multiplex PCR; TCRdb keeps in-frame clones, though not all of them. V and J calls plus clone size are reproduced from that table; the DNA served to infer D and trimming. The repertoire holds approximately 300,000 clones, about 85% seen once, with 0.7% to 0.9% in the top ten. CDR3 length equals 16 residues. The germline gives CDR1 SGHTA, CDR2 FQGNSA. V shed 1 base and J 0 bases; nucleotides not matched to a gene: 6. This clone was counted between two and nine times.

Sequencing was carried out using peripheral blood. The chain uses TRBV7-2 and TRBJ2-7; 7 bases are shared with TRBD2. The clonotype was recovered from a human donor with COVID-19, enrolled during active disease. The donor label of this sample is uncertain. DNA of the CDR3: TGTGCCAGCAGCTTAGATGGACTAGGGGCCTCCTACGAGCAGTACTTC. The encoded protein is CASSLDGLGASYEQYF.